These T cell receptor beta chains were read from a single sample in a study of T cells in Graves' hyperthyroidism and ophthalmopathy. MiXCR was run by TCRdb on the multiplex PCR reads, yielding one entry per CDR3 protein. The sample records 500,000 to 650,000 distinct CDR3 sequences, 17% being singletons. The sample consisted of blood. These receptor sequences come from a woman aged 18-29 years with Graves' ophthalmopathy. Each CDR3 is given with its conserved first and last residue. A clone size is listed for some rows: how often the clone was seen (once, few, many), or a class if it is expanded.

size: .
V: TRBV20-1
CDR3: CSARTPTNEKLFF

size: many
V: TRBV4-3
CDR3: CASSQDLRQGVYEQYF

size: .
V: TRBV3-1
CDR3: CASSPTQGTGNTIYF

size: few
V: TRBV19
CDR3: CASSIAPGSDEQYF

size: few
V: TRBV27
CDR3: CASSFEAPLGSNQPQHF

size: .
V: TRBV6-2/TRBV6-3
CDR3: CASSYGGNEQYF

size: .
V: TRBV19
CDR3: CASSIPARGTGDEKLFF

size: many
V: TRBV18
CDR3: CASSPPLTATNEKLFF

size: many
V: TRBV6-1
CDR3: CASSDLGRMKNEKLFF

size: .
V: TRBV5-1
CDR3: CASSRGGGISSGANVLTF

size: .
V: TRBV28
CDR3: CAAGGRAYEQYF

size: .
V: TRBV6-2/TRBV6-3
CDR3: CASSYWGHRESEEPLHF

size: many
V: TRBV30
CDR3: CAWGALADDYEQYF

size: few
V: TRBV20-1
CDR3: CSAWDLDLTGELFF

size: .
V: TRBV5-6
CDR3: CASSPGQGVSSETQYF

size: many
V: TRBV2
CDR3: CASSNRESYGYTF

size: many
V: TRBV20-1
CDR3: CSAVSHANYGYTF

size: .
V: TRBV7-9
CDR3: CASSFRETGQFF

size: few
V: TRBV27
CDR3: CASSPRQFPLLGEKLFF

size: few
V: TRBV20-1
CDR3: CSASHSPNTEAFF

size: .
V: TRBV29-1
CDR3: CSVGGAPFYEQYF

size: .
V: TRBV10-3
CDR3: CAISSEGGGTDTQYF

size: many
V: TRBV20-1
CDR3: CSASMGTERTDTQYF

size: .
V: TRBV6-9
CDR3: CASSFPWASGGETQYF

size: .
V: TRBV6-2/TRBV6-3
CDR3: CASTFSANSPYEQYF

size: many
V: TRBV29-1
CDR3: CSVDRGTYGYTF

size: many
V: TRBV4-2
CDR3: CASSPSQGGTDEQFF

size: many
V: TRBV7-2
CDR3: CASSLERDNSPLHF

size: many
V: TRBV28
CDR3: CASSFSLANEQYF

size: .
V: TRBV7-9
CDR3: CASSSGVGGINYGYTF

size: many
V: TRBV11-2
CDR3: CASSLDQAGGVFNEQFF

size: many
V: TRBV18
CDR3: CASSPRQGTYEQYF

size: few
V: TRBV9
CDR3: CASSAPGTGSVTGELFF